A single sample gave rise to the 13 T cell receptor beta chains below, sequenced in a study of shared clonotypes between healthy human individuals. The repertoire was sequenced with immunoSEQ multiplex PCR; TCRdb's copy has only in-frame clones and lacks some. There are 1.6 million or so clones in the sample; 98% occur only once, and approximately 0.4% lies in the top ten. Sequenced material: naive CD4+ T cells sorted from blood. Subset meaning: CD45RA+ positively selected. The receptors come from a man younger than 45 in good health.

The CDR3: CASSLPGTYNEQFF. CDR3 bases: TGTGCCAGCAGCCTCCCGGGGACATACAATGAGCAGTTCTTC. The chain combines TRBV5-6 with TRBJ2-1; D is possibly TRBD1 (6 bases). The CDR3 runs to 14 residues. With 4 bases removed from V and 4 bases from J, the gap between germline ends came to 12 bases. CDR1 and CDR2 (germline): SGHDT, YYEEEE. Using reference TRBV5-6 and TRBJ2-1 for the parts outside the CDR3, the full variable domain is DAGVTQSPTHLIKTRGQQVTLRCSPKSGHDTVSWYQQALGQGPQFIFQYYEEEERQRGNFPDRFSGHQFPNYSSELNVNALLLGDSALYLCASSLPGTYNEQFFGPGTRLTVL.

This chain connects TRBV27 to TRBJ2-1, with D hard to call. Germline assignment: CDR1 MNHEY and CDR2 SMNVEV (reference sequence). The CDR3 has 13 residues. V shed 0 bases and J shed 2 bases, with 2 bases lying between them. CDR3 sequence (DNA): TGTGCCAGCAGTTTATCGCCCTACAATGAGCAGTTCTTC. Translation gives CASSLSPYNEQFF.

The chain employs TRBV4-2 and TRBJ2-7; D is unresolved. The CDR3 covers 14 residues. Germline V gene sequence: CDR1 LGHNA, CDR2 YNFKEQ. Trimming left V 0 bases short and J 2 bases short, with 8 bases between. The CDR3 bases are TGTGCCAGCAGCCAAGAGGCCAGAACCTACGAGCAGTACTTC. This encodes CASSQEARTYEQYF.

The chain links TRBV5-1 to TRBJ2-7; D perhaps matches TRBD2 (5 bases). This CDR3 contains 14 residues. V lost 5 bases and J 3 bases, leaving 15 bases between the germline ends. CDR1 SGHRS and CDR2 YFSETQ come from the germline V gene. Here the CDR3 reads CASRRAPFDYEQYF. The CDR3 nucleotides read TGCGCCAGCAGGAGGGCCCCTTTCGACTACGAGCAGTACTTC.

CDR3 bases: TGTGCCAGCAGCCCCTCATTTATGAGCAGCTCCTACGAGCAGTACTTC. It encodes CASSPSFMSSSYEQYF. The chain uses TRBV7-9 and TRBJ2-7; D unclear. The V end lost 5 bases, the J end lost 0 bases, and 17 bases lay between the germline ends. The CDR3 extends over 16 amino acids. Germline loops: CDR1 SEHNR, CDR2 FQNEAQ (reference sequence).

The V gene is TRBV27, the J gene TRBJ2-4, with TRBD2 identical over 9 bases. The J segment lost 6 bases and the V segment lost 3 bases, leaving 6 bases of the junction unmatched. CDR1 and CDR2 (germline): MNHEY, SMNVEV (reference sequence). The CDR3 contains 15 residues. The CDR3 nucleotides read TGTGCCAGCAGTTTGCGGCGGGAGGGCGGAAACATTCAGTACTTC. Protein: CASSLRREGGNIQYF.

The V and J genes are TRBV7-2 and TRBJ1-3; D is unresolved. In germline, CDR1 is SGHTA, CDR2 FQGNSA. The V gene lost 5 bases and the J gene lost 3 bases, with 14 bases spanning the gap. The CDR3 loop spans 15 amino acids. The CDR3 DNA follows: TGTGCCAGCAGCCCGCAACAGAAACATGGAAACACCATATATTTT. As protein: CASSPQQKHGNTIYF.

This chain joins TRBV23-1 and TRBJ2-1, with TRBD2 identical over 11 bases. TRBV23-1 belongs to the ORF category, with a function that is uncertain. The V gene end was trimmed by 4 bases and the J gene end by 4 bases; junction bases not matched to a gene: 6. This CDR3 region has 16 residues. The CDR3 spells CASSPPWTSGYNEQFF. The CDR3, as DNA: TGCGCCAGCAGTCCCCCCTGGACTAGCGGGTACAATGAGCAGTTCTTC.

The gene calls are TRBV5-1 and TRBJ2-3; 10 bases are a match to TRBD1. Losses at the gene ends were 0 bases for V and 5 bases for J; bases not matched to a gene: 3. CDR1 is SGHRS and CDR2 is YFSETQ in the germline V gene. This CDR3 has 15 amino acids. DNA for the CDR3: TGCGCCAGCAGCTTGGGACAGGGGGCCATAGATACGCAGTATTTT. Protein sequence: CASSLGQGAIDTQYF. Full variable domain (outside the CDR3, taken from reference TRBV5-1 and TRBJ2-3): KAGVTQTPRYLIKTRGQQVTLSCSPISGHRSVSWYQQTPGQGLQFLFEYFSETQRNKGNFPGRFSGRQFSNSRSEMNVSTLELGDSALYLCASSLGQGAIDTQYFGPGTRLTVL.

The rearrangement joins TRBV2 to TRBJ2-3; 7 bases are a match to TRBD2. CDR3 size: 15 residues. Trimming removed 6 bases from V and 5 bases from J; junction bases left unmatched: 11. Germline CDR1 and CDR2: SNHLY and FYNNEI. The chain's CDR3 is CASRASGTQGDTQYF. The CDR3 DNA is TGTGCCAGCAGGGCAAGCGGGACCCAAGGAGATACGCAGTATTTT.

The chain links TRBV7-9 to TRBJ1-2; 8 bases match TRBD1. Trimming at V came to 4 bases and at J to 4 bases, leaving 5 bases not matched to a gene. The CDR3 is made up of 14 amino acids. Germline CDR1 and CDR2: SEHNR and FQNEAQ (reference sequence). This chain's CDR3 is CASSSAGGAYGYTF. The CDR3 coding sequence is TGTGCCAGCAGCTCCGCAGGGGGCGCCTATGGCTACACCTTC. The variable domain in full, with the rest retrieved from reference TRBV7-9 and TRBJ1-2, is DTGVSQNPRHKITKRGQNVTFRCDPISEHNRLYWYRQTLGQGPEFLTYFQNEAQLEKSRLLSDRFSAERPKGSFSTLEIQRTEQGDSAMYLCASSSAGGAYGYTFGSGTRLTVV.

The gene calls are TRBV18 and TRBJ2-7; TRBD2 might be the D (6 bases). The germline V gene has CDR1 KGHSH and CDR2 LQKENI. The V and J ends lost 3 bases and 9 bases respectively, with 15 bases between them. This CDR3 is 13 amino acids long. CDR3 region: CASSPRPEGGQYF. The CDR3 nucleotides read TGTGCCAGCTCACCGCGGCCGGAGGGCGGGCAGTACTTC.

The CDR3 here is CASSLISGTEAFF. The CDR3 bases are TGTGCCAGCAGCTTAATCTCAGGGACTGAAGCTTTCTTT. J is TRBJ1-1 and V is TRBV11-3; weak D call: TRBD1 (5 bases). Deletions cut 2 bases from V and 5 bases from J, with 9 bases between. Germline V gene sequence: CDR1 SGHNT, CDR2 YENEEA. This CDR3 has 13 amino acids.